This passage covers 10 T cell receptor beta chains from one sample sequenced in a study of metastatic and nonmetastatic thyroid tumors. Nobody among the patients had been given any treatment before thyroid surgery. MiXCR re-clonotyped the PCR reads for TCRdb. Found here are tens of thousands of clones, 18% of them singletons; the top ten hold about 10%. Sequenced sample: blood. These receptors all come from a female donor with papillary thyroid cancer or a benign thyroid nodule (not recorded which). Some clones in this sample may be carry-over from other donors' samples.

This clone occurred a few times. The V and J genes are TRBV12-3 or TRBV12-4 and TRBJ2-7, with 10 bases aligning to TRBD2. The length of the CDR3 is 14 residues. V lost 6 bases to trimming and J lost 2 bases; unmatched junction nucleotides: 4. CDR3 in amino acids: CASRISGRAYEQYF. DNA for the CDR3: TGTGCCAGCAGGATAAGCGGGAGGGCCTACGAGCAGTACTTC.

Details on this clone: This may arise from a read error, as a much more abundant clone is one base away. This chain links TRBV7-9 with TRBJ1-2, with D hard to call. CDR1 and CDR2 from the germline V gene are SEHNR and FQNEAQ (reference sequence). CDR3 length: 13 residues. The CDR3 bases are TGTGCCAGCAGCTCAATCGGGCTGTATGGCTGCACCTTC. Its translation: CASSSIGLYGCTF. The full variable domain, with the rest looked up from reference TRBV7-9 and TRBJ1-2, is DTGVSQNPRHKITKRGQNVTFRCDPISEHNRLYWYRQTLGQGPEFLTYFQNEAQLEKSRLLSDRFSAERPKGSFSTLEIQRTEQGDSAMYLCASSSIGLYGCTFGSGTRLTVV.

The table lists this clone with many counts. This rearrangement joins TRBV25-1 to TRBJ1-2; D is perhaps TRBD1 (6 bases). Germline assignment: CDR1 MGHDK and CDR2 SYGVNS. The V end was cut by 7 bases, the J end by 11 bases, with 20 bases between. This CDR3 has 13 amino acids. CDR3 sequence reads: CASIAQGVGWYTF. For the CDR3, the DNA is TGTGCCAGCATAGCACAGGGTGTTGGATGGTACACCTTC.

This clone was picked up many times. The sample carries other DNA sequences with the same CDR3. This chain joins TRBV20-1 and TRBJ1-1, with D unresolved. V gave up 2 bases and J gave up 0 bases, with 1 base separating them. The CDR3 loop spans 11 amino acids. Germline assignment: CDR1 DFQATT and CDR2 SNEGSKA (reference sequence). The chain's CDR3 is CSARMNTEAFF. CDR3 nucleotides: TGCAGTGCTAGAATGAACACTGAAGCTTTCTTT.

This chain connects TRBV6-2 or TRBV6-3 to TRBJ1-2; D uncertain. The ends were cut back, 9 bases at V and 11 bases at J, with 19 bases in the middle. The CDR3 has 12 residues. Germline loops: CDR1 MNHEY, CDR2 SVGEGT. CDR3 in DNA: TGTGCCAGTAGGAGCCCGCTTGAAGTATACACCTTC. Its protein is CASRSPLEVYTF.

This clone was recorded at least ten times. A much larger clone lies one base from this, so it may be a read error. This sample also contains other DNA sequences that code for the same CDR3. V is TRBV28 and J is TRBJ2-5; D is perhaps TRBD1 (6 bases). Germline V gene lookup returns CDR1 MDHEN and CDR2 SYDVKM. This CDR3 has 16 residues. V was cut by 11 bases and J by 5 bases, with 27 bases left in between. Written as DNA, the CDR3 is TGTGCCGGCATCCCGCCGGGCAGGGGCCTAGGGGAGACCCAGTACTTC. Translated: CAGIPPGRGLGETQYF.

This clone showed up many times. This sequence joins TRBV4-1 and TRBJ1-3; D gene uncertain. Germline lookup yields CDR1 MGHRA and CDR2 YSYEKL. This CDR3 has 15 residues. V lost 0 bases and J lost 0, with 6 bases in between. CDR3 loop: CASSQDANSGNTIYF. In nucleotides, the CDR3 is TGCGCCAGCAGCCAAGATGCCAACTCTGGAAACACCATATATTTT.

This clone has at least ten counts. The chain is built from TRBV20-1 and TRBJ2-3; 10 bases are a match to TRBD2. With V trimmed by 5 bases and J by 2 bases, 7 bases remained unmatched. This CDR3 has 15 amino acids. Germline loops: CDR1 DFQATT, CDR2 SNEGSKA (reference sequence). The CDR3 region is CSARPLAGPTDTQYF. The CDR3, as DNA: TGCAGTGCTCGTCCACTAGCGGGGCCCACAGATACGCAGTATTTT.

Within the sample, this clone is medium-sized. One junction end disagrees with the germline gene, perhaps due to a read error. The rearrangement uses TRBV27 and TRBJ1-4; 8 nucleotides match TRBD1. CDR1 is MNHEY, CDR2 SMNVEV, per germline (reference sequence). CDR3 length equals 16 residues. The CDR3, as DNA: TGTGCCAGCAGTTTAGGGACAGGTAGCACTAGTGAAAAACTGTTTTTT. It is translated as CASSLGTGSTSEKLFF.

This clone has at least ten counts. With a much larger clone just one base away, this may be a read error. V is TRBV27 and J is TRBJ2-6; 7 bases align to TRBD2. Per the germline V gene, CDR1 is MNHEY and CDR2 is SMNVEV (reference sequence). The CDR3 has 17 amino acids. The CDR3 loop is CASSGGVRVSGTNVLTF. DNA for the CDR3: TGTGCCAGCAGTGGGGGGGTTCGGGTCTCTGGGACCAACGTCCTGACTTTC.